This TCR beta chain was retrieved from a study of T cell repertoires in cytomegalovirus infection. At the level of the study: Both CMV infection and a matching HLA type were indicated by public TCR beta signatures.

V shed 6 bases and J shed 4 bases, with 5 bases lying between them. This CDR3 comprises 11 residues. CDR1 is MNHEY, CDR2 SMNVEV, per germline (reference sequence). MiXCR, run by TCRdb on the reads, gives a single entry per CDR3 protein. In the table there are about 490,000 distinct CDR3 sequences, more than 15% of which are singletons. Sequenced: CD8+ T cells from PBMCs. The TCR originated in a human donor in good health (CMV status not recorded). Some clones in this sample may be carry-over from other donors' samples. V and J are TRBV27 and TRBJ2-3; no reliable D call. The CDR3 DNA sequence: TGTGCCAGCAGAAGCCCAGATACGCAGTATTTT. It yields the protein CASRSPDTQYF.